One sample yielded the 12 T cell receptor beta chains listed below, sequenced in a study of shared clonotypes between healthy human individuals. Assay: immunoSEQ multiplex PCR; the TCRdb copy retains only in-frame clones and omits some. The sample lists approximately 500,000 clones, 90% to 97% occurring once. The sequenced material came from naive CD4+ T cells sorted from blood. Sample subset: CD45RA+ positively selected. These receptors were collected from a woman aged 30 to 39 in good health.

The V and J genes are TRBV4-1 and TRBJ2-1; TRBD2 aligns across 10 bases. Trimming at V came to 2 bases and at J to 9 bases, leaving 13 bases not matched to a gene. In germline, CDR1 is MGHRA, CDR2 YSYEKL. There are 17 residues in the CDR3. CDR3 loop: CASSQPTSGMGTFEQFF. DNA of the CDR3: TGCGCCAGCAGCCAACCAACTAGCGGGATGGGAACCTTTGAGCAGTTCTTC.

This clone was recorded once. The chain couples TRBV25-1 to TRBJ2-3; no definite D call. Trimming pared 6 bases from V and 2 bases from J, leaving 3 bases between. This CDR3 has 11 residues. In germline, CDR1 is MGHDK, CDR2 SYGVNS. The CDR3 nucleotides read TGTGCCAGCAGGGACACAGATACGCAGTATTTT. Its translation is CASRDTDTQYF.

The genes are TRBV7-2 and TRBJ1-4; D is possibly TRBD1 (6 bases). V gave up 8 bases and J gave up 4 bases, with 20 bases separating them. CDR1 is SGHTA, CDR2 FQGNSA, per germline. The CDR3 is made up of 16 amino acids. The CDR3 is CASRRAATGFNEKLFF. The CDR3 DNA sequence: TGTGCCAGCCGGCGAGCTGCGACAGGCTTTAATGAAAAACTGTTTTTT. The full variable domain, in which reference TRBV7-2 and TRBJ1-4 provide the parts outside the CDR3, is GAGVSQSPSNKVTEKGKDVELRCDPISGHTALYWYRQSLGQGLEFLIYFQGNSAPDKSGLPSDRFSAERTGGSVSTLTIQRTQQEDSAVYLCASRRAATGFNEKLFFGSGTQLSVL.

This clone was observed once. The chain links TRBV27 to TRBJ1-2; D perhaps matches TRBD1 (5 bases). The CDR3 totals 15 residues. CDR1 is MNHEY and CDR2 is SMNVEV in the germline V gene (reference sequence). Trimming took off 0 bases at V and 7 bases at J, with 15 bases between the two ends. As DNA, the CDR3 is TGTGCCAGCAGTTTATCCAGGGCTGTAATACGTGGCTACACCTTC. It translates to CASSLSRAVIRGYTF.

This chain uses TRBV6-4 with TRBJ1-2; 9 positions agree with TRBD1. This CDR3 comprises 14 residues. Unmatched junction bases numbered 8, after V lost 5 bases and J lost 7 bases. Germline CDR1 reads MRHNA; CDR2 reads SNTAGT. In DNA, the CDR3 is TGTGCCAGCAGTCCTACCCGGGACAGGGTTGGCTACACCTTC. Protein sequence: CASSPTRDRVGYTF.

The chain carries TRBV9 and TRBJ2-1; 8 bases match TRBD2. V shed 2 bases and J 0 bases; nucleotides not matched to a gene: 4. Germline V gives CDR1 SGDLS, CDR2 YYNGEE. This CDR3 contains 16 residues. This chain's CDR3 is CASSVSSGTSYNEQFF. Written as DNA, the CDR3 is TGTGCCAGCAGCGTTAGTAGCGGGACCTCCTACAATGAGCAGTTCTTC.

With regard to this clone: An end of the junction differs from the germline gene, which may be a read error. The rearrangement uses TRBV5-3 and TRBJ2-2, with D unresolved. TRBV5-3 qualifies as an ORF whose function is uncertain. This CDR3 is 11 amino acids long. The CDR3 sequence: CASSWTGELFF. The CDR3 DNA reads as TGTGCCAGCAGCTGGACCGGGGAGCTGTTTTTT.

The chain links TRBV30 to TRBJ1-4; 7 bases line up with TRBD1. Germline lookup yields CDR1 GTSNPN and CDR2 SVGIG (reference sequence). V lost 4 bases and J lost 7; bases outside the gene matches: 12. This CDR3 contains 15 residues. The CDR3 DNA follows: TGTGCCTGGACCGGTAGGGACAGTTTGTTTGAAAAACTGTTTTTT. Protein: CAWTGRDSLFEKLFF.

CDR3 residues: CASSLRGSKDREQYF. CDR3 bases: TGTGCCAGCAGCTTGAGAGGGAGTAAGGATCGAGAGCAGTACTTC. The chain uses TRBV5-6 and TRBJ2-7; TRBD2 might be the D (5 bases). The V gene's germline CDR1 is SGHDT and CDR2 YYEEEE. The CDR3 has 15 residues. Trimming took 1 base from V and 7 from J, leaving 18 bases between them.

The V call is TRBV28, the J call TRBJ1-4; D gene uncertain. CDR3 length: 11 residues. In germline, CDR1 is MDHEN, CDR2 SYDVKM. CDR3 sequence reads: CAGGVGEKLFF. CDR3 DNA: TGTGCGGGCGGGGTTGGTGAAAAACTGTTTTTT.

The V gene is TRBV11-2, the J gene TRBJ2-7; TRBD1 matches at 9 bases. The CDR3 is 16 residues long. Germline CDR1 SGHAT, CDR2 FQNNGV. V lost 5 bases, J lost 2 bases, and 10 bases stayed unmatched. CDR3 bases: TGTGCCAGCAGCCAAATCGCCGGGACAGGGCCCTACGAGCAGTACTTC. It codes for CASSQIAGTGPYEQYF.

This chain's CDR3 is CASSLEARRDTQYF. CDR3 nucleotide sequence: TGTGCCAGCAGCCTTGAGGCAAGGAGGGATACGCAGTATTTT. The rearrangement uses TRBV7-9 and TRBJ2-3; TRBD2 is a possible D gene (5 bases). This CDR3 has 14 amino acids. The ends were cut back, 5 bases at V and 6 bases at J, with 15 bases in the middle. Germline CDR1 is SEHNR and CDR2 is FQNEAQ (reference sequence).